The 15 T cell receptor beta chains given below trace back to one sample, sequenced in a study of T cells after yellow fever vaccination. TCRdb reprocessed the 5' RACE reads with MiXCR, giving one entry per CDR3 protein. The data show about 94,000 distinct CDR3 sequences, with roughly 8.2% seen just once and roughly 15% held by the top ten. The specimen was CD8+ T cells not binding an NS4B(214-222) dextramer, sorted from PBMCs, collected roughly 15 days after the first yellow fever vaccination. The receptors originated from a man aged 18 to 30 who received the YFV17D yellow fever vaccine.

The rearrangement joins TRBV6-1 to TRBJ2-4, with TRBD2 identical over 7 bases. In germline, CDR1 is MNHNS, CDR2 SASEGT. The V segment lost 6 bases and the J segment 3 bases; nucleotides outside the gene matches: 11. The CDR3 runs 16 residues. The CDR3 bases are TGTGCCAGCAGCTCCCTTCGCGGGGAGGGCAAAAACATTCAGTACTTC. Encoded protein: CASSSLRGEGKNIQYF.

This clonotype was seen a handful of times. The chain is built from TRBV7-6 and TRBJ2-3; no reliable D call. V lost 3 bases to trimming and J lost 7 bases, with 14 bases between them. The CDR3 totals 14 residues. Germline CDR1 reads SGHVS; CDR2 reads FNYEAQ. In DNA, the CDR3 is TGTGCCAGCAGCTTGCCCCCCCTTGGCCATACGCAGTATTTT. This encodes CASSLPPLGHTQYF.

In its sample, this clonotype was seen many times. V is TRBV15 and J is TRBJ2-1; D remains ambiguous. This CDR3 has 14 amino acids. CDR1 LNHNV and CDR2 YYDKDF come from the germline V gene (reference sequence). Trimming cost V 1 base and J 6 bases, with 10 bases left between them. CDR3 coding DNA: TGTGCCACCAGCAGAGCGGTAGGCCGCAATGAGCAGTTCTTC. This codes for CATSRAVGRNEQFF.

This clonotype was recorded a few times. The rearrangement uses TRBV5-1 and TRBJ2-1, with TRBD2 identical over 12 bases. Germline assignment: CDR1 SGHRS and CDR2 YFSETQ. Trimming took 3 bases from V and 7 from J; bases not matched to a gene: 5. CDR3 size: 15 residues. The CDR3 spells CASSSSGGAPNEQFF. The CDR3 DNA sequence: TGCGCCAGCAGCTCTAGCGGGGGGGCACCGAATGAGCAGTTCTTC.

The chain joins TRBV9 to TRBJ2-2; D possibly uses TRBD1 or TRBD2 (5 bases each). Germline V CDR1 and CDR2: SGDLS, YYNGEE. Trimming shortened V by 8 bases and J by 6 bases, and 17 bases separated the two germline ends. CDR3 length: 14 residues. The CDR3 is CASATGAGSGELFF. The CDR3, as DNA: TGTGCCAGTGCGACCGGGGCAGGGTCCGGGGAGCTGTTTTTT.

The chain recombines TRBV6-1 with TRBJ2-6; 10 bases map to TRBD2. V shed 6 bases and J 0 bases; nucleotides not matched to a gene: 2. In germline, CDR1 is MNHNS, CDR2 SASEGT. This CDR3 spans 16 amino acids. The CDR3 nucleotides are TGTGCCAGCAGCAAGCGGGGGGGCTCTGGGGCCAACGTCCTGACTTTC. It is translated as CASSKRGGSGANVLTF.

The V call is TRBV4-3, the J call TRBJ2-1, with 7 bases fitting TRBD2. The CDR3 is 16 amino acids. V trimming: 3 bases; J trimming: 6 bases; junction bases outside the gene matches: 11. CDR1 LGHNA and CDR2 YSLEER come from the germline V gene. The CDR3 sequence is CASSHPGLAGRNEQFF. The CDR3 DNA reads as TGCGCCAGCAGCCACCCCGGGTTAGCGGGCCGCAATGAGCAGTTCTTC.

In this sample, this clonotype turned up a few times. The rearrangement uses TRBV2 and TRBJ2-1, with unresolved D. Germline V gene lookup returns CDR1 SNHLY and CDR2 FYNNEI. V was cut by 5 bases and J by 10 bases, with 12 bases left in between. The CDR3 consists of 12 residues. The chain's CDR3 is CASSRLQNEQFF. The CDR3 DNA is TGTGCCAGCAGTAGACTCCAAAACGAGCAGTTCTTC.

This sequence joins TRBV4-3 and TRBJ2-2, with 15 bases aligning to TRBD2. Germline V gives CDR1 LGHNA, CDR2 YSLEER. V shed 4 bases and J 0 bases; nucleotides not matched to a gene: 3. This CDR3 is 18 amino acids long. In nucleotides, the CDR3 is TGCGCCAGCAGCCCCTGGACTAGCGGGGGGGCGAACACCGGGGAGCTGTTTTTT. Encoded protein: CASSPWTSGGANTGELFF.

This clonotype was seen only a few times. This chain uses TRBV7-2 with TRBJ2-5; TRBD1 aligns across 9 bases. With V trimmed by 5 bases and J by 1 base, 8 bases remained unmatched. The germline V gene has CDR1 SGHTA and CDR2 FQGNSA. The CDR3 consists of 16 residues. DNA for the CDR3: TGTGCCAGCAGCCCCGGACAGGGGTTAGGCCAAGAGACCCAGTACTTC. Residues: CASSPGQGLGQETQYF.

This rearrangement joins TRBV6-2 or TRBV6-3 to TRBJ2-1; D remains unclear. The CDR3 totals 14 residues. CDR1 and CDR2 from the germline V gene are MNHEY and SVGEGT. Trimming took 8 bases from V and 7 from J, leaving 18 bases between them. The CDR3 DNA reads TGTGCCAGCCCCCCGTCCCCCGGAGTTAATGAGCAGTTCTTC. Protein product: CASPPSPGVNEQFF.

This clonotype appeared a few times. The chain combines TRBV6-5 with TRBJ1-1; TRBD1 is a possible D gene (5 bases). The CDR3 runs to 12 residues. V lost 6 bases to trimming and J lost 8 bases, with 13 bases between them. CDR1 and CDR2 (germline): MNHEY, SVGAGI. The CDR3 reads CASRTSGTEAFF. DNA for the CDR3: TGTGCCAGCAGAACTTCAGGGACCGAAGCTTTCTTT.

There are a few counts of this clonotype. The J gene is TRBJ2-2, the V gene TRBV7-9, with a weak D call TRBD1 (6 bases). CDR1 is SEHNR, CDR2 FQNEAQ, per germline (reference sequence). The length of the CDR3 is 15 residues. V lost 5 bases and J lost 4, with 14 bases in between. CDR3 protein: CASSPTRGTTGELFF. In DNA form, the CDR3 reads TGTGCCAGCAGCCCTACCAGGGGAACCACCGGGGAGCTGTTTTTT.

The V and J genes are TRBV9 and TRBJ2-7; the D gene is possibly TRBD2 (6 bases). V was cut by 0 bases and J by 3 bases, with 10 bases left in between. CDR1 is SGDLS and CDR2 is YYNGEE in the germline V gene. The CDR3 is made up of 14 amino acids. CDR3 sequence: CASSVGSGDYEQYF. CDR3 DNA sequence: TGTGCCAGCAGCGTAGGTTCGGGGGACTACGAGCAGTACTTC.

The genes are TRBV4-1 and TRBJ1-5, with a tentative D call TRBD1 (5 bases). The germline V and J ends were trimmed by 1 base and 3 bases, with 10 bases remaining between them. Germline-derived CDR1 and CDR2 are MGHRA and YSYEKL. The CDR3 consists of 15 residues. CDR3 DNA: TGCGCCAGCAGCCAAGGGAGAGGGGACAATCAGCCCCAGCATTTT. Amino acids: CASSQGRGDNQPQHF.